The rows below give T cell receptor beta chains drawn from one sample of a study of cytomegalovirus exposure and HLA in healthy donors. Sequenced by immunoSEQ multiplex PCR; TCRdb stores in-frame clones only, minus some. Of about 130,000 clones listed, just under 80% were seen once; the top ten hold approximately 1.7%. Source material: PBMCs. These receptors originate from a woman in her thirties or forties in good health and CMV-seronegative. The CDR3 runs from the conserved cysteine through the conserved F or W. D genes are given only for firm matches. Some rows have no size entry. The others give once, few or many, or a class for an expanded clone.

j_call	clone_size	v_call	d_call	cdr3_nt	cdr3_aa
TRBJ1-4	NA	TRBV5-1	NA	TGCGCCAGCAGCCCTTGGGGTTCGGGGGTGGATAATGAAAAACTGTTTTTT	CASSPWGSGVDNEKLFF
TRBJ2-3	NA	TRBV18	TRBD2	TGTGCCAGCTCTCTAGCGGAATACGATACGCAGTATTTT	CASSLAEYDTQYF
TRBJ2-5	once	TRBV28	TRBD2	TGTGCCAGCATGGCGGGGGGGGAGACCCAGTACTTC	CASMAGGETQYF
TRBJ2-5	NA	TRBV28	NA	TGTGCCAGCAGTTTGGTGACAGGACTTCAAGAGACCCAGTACTTC	CASSLVTGLQETQYF
TRBJ2-1	few	TRBV25-1	TRBD2	TGTGCCAGCAGTGAGCTAGCGGGGTCTGAGCAGTTCTTC	CASSELAGSEQFF
TRBJ1-1	NA	TRBV19	TRBD1	TGTGCCAGTGGGAGACAGGGGGCCGACGCTTTCTTT	CASGRQGADAFF
TRBJ2-7	NA	TRBV7-8	NA	TGTGCCAGCAGCTTTGGCGGTAGCTCCTACGAGCAGTACTTC	CASSFGGSSYEQYF
TRBJ1-1	NA	TRBV2	NA	TGTGCCAGCACCTGGGCCGTCTTGGCTGAAGCTTTCTTT	CASTWAVLAEAFF
TRBJ2-1	NA	TRBV19	TRBD1	TGTGCCAGTAGTATCTACTGGACAGGGGGTTACAATGAGCAGTTCTTC	CASSIYWTGGYNEQFF
TRBJ2-1	few	TRBV11-2	NA	TGTGCCAGCAGCTTAGGGGGCCCCTACGGCAATGAGCAGTTCTTC	CASSLGGPYGNEQFF
TRBJ1-4	NA	TRBV29-1	NA	TGCAGCGTTGGGGCAGGCCCCGTGAATGAAAAACTGTTTTTT	CSVGAGPVNEKLFF
TRBJ2-5	NA	TRBV11-2	TRBD1	TGTGCCAGCAGCTTAGTCTCGGAGGACAGGACGTACTTC	CASSLVSEDRTYF
TRBJ2-5	NA	TRBV7-3	TRBD2	TGTGCCAGCAGCCCAGCGGGGGGAGGAGAGACCCAGTACTTC	CASSPAGGGETQYF
TRBJ2-5	NA	TRBV4-1	NA	TGCGCCAGCAGCCAAGGCAAGGAGGGGCAAGAGACCCAGTACTTC	CASSQGKEGQETQYF
TRBJ1-2	NA	TRBV7-2	TRBD1	TGTGCCAGCAGCTCAATACAGGGGGCTGGCGGCTACACCTTC	CASSSIQGAGGYTF
TRBJ1-1	NA	TRBV19	NA	TGTGCCAGTAGTATAGTATCTGTCCCGGGGACTGAAGCTTTCTTT	CASSIVSVPGTEAFF
TRBJ2-5	NA	TRBV6-6	TRBD2	TGTGCCAGCCGCTCTAGCGGGGCACCAAGCAGGGAGACCCAGTACTTC	CASRSSGAPSRETQYF
TRBJ1-2	NA	TRBV6-1	TRBD1	TGTGCCAGCAGCTCCCTCGGGACAGCTGGCTACACCTTC	CASSSLGTAGYTF
TRBJ2-1	NA	TRBV28	TRBD1	TGTGCCAGCAGTTACAGGGGGACCTACAATGAGCAGTTCTTC	CASSYRGTYNEQFF
TRBJ2-1	NA	TRBV5-1	NA	TGCGCCAGCAGCTTGGGACAACCTTCCTACAATGAGCAGTTCTTC	CASSLGQPSYNEQFF
TRBJ2-7	few	TRBV2	NA	TGTGCCAGCAGTGAAGTGTTGGGCGGGGACGGTTACGAGCAGTACTTC	CASSEVLGGDGYEQYF
TRBJ1-5	NA	TRBV28	NA	TGTGCCAGCAGCCGTACAGGGACATACGGCAATCAGCCCCAGCATTTT	CASSRTGTYGNQPQHF
TRBJ2-1	NA	TRBV6-6	TRBD2	TGTGCCAGCAGTTTCGCGGGGGGGGAGCAGTTCTTC	CASSFAGGEQFF
TRBJ1-5	NA	TRBV5-1	NA	TGCGCCAGCAGCTTGGGGGGAGAGAACAATCAGCCCCAGCATTTT	CASSLGGENNQPQHF
TRBJ1-4	NA	TRBV6-1	NA	TGTGCCAGCAGTCAGAGGGATAATGAAAAACTGTTTTTT	CASSQRDNEKLFF
TRBJ2-7	NA	TRBV19	NA	TGTGCCAGTAGTATCGCTGCGCCAGGGGACTACGAGCAGTACTTC	CASSIAAPGDYEQYF
TRBJ2-6	NA	TRBV28	NA	TGTGCCAGCAGTTTAATTCAGGGGTTCGGGGCCAACGTCCTGACTTTC	CASSLIQGFGANVLTF
TRBJ2-2	NA	TRBV7-3	TRBD1	TGTGCCAGCAGCTTCCGCGGACAGGTCAACACCGGGGAGCTGTTTTTT	CASSFRGQVNTGELFF
TRBJ2-7	NA	TRBV28	TRBD2	TGTGCCAGCATTCCTAGCGGGGATTCTTACGAGCAGTACTTC	CASIPSGDSYEQYF
TRBJ2-7	NA	TRBV27	NA	TGTGCCAGCAGTTTACTAGCGAGCTCCTACGAGCAGTACTTC	CASSLLASSYEQYF
TRBJ2-7	NA	TRBV4-1	NA	TGCGCCAGCAGCCAGGAACAGGGATCCCTTAACTACGAGCAGTACTTC	CASSQEQGSLNYEQYF
TRBJ1-2	NA	TRBV28	TRBD1	TGTGCCAGCAGCCCGTACACAGGGGACAGAGGCTATGGCTACACCTTC	CASSPYTGDRGYGYTF
TRBJ1-1	NA	TRBV5-4	TRBD1	TGTGCCAGCAGCACGATTCGACAGGGGGCAGACACTGAAGCTTTCTTT	CASSTIRQGADTEAFF
TRBJ1-5	NA	TRBV19	NA	TGTGCCAGTAGTACACGACAGGAGGGGGGGCTGTGGCAGCCCCAGCATTTT	CASSTRQEGGLWQPQHF
TRBJ1-5	once	TRBV27	TRBD1	TGTGCCAGCAGGGGGGGACAGAGCAATCAGCCCCAGCATTTT	CASRGGQSNQPQHF
TRBJ1-3	NA	TRBV19	TRBD1	TGTGCCAGTACCCTGGACAGGCAACGCTCTGGAAACACCATATATTTT	CASTLDRQRSGNTIYF
TRBJ2-3	NA	TRBV20-1	NA	TGCAGTGCTAGATACACAGATACGCAGTATTTT	CSARYTDTQYF
TRBJ2-7	NA	TRBV28	NA	TGTGCCAGCAGTCCCTGGACTGAGCACTACGAGCAGTACTTC	CASSPWTEHYEQYF
TRBJ1-1	few	TRBV14	NA	TGTGCCAGCAGCCAAGAAGGGGCCTTGAACACTGAAGCTTTCTTT	CASSQEGALNTEAFF
TRBJ2-5	NA	TRBV2	NA	TGTGCCAGCAGTGATTTGGCGGGGTTTGCAGAGACCCAGTACTTC	CASSDLAGFAETQYF
TRBJ2-7	NA	TRBV28	TRBD1	TGTGCCAGCAGTTCGACAAAACAGGGGCCGAACTACGAGCAGTACTTC	CASSSTKQGPNYEQYF
TRBJ2-5	NA	TRBV29-1	TRBD1	TGCAGTGCCACCAGGGGGTCGGGGACCCAGTACTTC	CSATRGSGTQYF
TRBJ2-7	NA	TRBV28	TRBD1	TGTGCCAGCAGTTCGGGGACAGGTCACGTCCATGAGCAGTACTTC	CASSSGTGHVHEQYF
TRBJ2-1	few	TRBV7-5	NA	TGTGTCAGAAGCCCACCTTGCACTAGCGGGGGCTCCTACAATGAGCAGTTCTTC	CVRSPPCTSGGSYNEQFF
TRBJ2-6	NA	TRBV13	NA	TGTGCCAGCAGCCAGGGACACCTCTCTGGGGCCAACGGCCTGACTTTC	CASSQGHLSGANGLTF
TRBJ2-3	NA	TRBV2	TRBD1	TGTGCCAGCAGTTCACAGGGGGTTGGCACAGATACGCAGTATTTT	CASSSQGVGTDTQYF
TRBJ2-7	NA	TRBV9	NA	TGTGCCAGCAGCGTAGGAGACTACTACGAGCAGTACTTC	CASSVGDYYEQYF
TRBJ2-3	NA	TRBV9	TRBD1	TGTGCCAGCAGCGTAGTGGGACAGCTATACGCGCAGTATTTT	CASSVVGQLYAQYF
TRBJ2-1	NA	TRBV6-6	TRBD2	TGTGCCAGCAGTTACTCGACTAGCGGGAGGGCCGGTGAGCAGTTCTTC	CASSYSTSGRAGEQFF
TRBJ2-1	once	TRBV7-2	TRBD2	TGTGCCAGCAGCCCCGGTGGGATAGCGGGAGAAAATGAGCAGTTCTTC	CASSPGGIAGENEQFF
TRBJ1-1	NA	TRBV6-5	NA	TGTGCCAGCACTCTAGGTCTGAACACTGAAGCTTTCTTT	CASTLGLNTEAFF
TRBJ2-3	once	TRBV19	TRBD2	TGTGCCAGTAGTGTGGGGGGACTAGCGGGGGGTCCAGATACGCAGTATTTT	CASSVGGLAGGPDTQYF
TRBJ1-1	few	TRBV7-8	TRBD1	TGTGCCAGCAGCCCCCGTGACAGGGTTGACGCTTTCTTT	CASSPRDRVDAFF
TRBJ2-1	NA	TRBV7-8	NA	TGTGCCAGCAGATTCAGACTGGGCTCCTACAATGAGCAGTTCTTC	CASRFRLGSYNEQFF
TRBJ2-7	once	TRBV29-1	NA	TGCAGCGTTCAAGTTCCATCCTACGAGCAGTACTTC	CSVQVPSYEQYF